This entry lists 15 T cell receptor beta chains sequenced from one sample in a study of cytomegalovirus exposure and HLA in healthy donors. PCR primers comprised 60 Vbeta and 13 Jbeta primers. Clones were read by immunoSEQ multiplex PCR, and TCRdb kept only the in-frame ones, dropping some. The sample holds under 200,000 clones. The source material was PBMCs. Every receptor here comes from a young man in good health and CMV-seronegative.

In DNA, the CDR3 is TGTGCCAGCTCACCAGGGCAGGGGGCGATGAACACTGAAGCTTTCTTT. Protein sequence: CASSPGQGAMNTEAFF. This chain links TRBV18 with TRBJ1-1; TRBD1 agrees at 8 bases. Trimming at V came to 2 bases and at J to 0 bases, leaving 5 bases not matched to a gene. Germline V lookup: CDR1 KGHSH, CDR2 LQKENI. This CDR3 comprises 16 residues.

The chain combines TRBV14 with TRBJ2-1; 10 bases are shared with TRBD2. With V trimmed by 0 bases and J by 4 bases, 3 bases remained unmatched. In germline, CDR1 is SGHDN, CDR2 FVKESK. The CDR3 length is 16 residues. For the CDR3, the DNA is TGTGCCAGCAGCCAAGATCAACTAGCGGGGTACAATGAGCAGTTCTTC. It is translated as CASSQDQLAGYNEQFF.

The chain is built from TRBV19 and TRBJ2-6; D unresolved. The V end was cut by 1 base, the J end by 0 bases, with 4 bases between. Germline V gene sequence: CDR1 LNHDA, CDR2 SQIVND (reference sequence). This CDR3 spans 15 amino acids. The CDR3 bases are TGTGCCAGTAGTATAGCGTACTCTGGGGCCAACGTCCTGACTTTC. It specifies CASSIAYSGANVLTF.

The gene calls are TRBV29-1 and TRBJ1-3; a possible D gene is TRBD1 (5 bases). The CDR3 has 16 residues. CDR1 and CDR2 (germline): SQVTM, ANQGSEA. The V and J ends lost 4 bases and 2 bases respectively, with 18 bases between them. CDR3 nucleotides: TGCAGCGTTGCTGGGTCTATCGGGGGAACTGGAAACACCATATATTTT. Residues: CSVAGSIGGTGNTIYF. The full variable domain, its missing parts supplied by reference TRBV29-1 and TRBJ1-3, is SAVISQKPSRDICQRGTSLTIQCQVDSQVTMMFWYRQQPGQSLTLIATANQGSEATYESGFVIDKFPISRPNLTFSTLTVSNMSPEDSSIYLCSVAGSIGGTGNTIYFGEGSWLTVV.

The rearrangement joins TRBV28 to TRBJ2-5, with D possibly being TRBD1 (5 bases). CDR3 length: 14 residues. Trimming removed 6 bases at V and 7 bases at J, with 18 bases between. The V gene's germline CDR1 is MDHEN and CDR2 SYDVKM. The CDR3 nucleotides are TGTGCCAGCAGACAAGACGACTTCCAGGGGACCCAGTACTTC. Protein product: CASRQDDFQGTQYF.

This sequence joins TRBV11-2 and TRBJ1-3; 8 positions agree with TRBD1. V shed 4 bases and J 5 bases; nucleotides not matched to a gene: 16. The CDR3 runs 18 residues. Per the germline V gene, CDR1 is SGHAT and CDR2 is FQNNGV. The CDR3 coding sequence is TGTGCCAGCAGCTCGCTTAGGTCTGGCAGGGGGCCTCGAAACACCATATATTTT. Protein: CASSSLRSGRGPRNTIYF.

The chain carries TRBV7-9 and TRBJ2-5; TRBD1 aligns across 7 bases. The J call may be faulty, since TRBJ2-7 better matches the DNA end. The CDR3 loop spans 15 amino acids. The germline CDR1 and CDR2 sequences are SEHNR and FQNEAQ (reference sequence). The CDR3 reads CASSLGQRISYEQYF. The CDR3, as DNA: TGTGCCAGCAGCCTGGGACAGAGAATCTCCTACGAGCAGTACTTC.

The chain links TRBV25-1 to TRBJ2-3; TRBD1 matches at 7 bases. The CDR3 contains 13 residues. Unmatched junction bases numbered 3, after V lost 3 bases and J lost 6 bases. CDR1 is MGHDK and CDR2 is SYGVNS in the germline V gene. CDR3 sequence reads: CASSETGHDTQYF. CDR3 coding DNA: TGTGCCAGCAGTGAGACAGGGCACGATACGCAGTATTTT.

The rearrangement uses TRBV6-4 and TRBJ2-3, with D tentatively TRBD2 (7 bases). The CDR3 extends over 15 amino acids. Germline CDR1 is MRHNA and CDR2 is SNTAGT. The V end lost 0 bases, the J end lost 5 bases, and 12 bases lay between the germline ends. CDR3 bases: TGTGCCAGCAGTGACTCGAATAGGGGGGGAGATACGCAGTATTTT. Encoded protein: CASSDSNRGGDTQYF.

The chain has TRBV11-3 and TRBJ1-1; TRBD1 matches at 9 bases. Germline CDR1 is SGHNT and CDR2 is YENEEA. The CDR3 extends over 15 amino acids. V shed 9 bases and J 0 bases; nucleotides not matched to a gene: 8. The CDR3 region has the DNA TGTGCCAGTAAGACAGGGGGAACGGTGAACACTGAAGCTTTCTTT. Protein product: CASKTGGTVNTEAFF.

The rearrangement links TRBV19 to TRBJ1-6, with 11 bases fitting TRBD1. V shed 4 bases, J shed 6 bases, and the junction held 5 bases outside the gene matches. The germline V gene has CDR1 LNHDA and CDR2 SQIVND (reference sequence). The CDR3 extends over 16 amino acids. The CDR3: CASSTLGTGGNSPLHF. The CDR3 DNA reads TGTGCCAGTAGTACCCTCGGGACAGGGGGTAATTCACCCCTCCACTTT.

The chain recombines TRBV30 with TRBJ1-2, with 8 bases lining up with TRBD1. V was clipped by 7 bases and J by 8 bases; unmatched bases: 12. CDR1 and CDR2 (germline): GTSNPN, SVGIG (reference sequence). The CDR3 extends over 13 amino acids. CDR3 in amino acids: CASARTGFVGYTF. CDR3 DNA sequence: TGTGCCTCCGCTAGGACAGGGTTCGTAGGCTACACCTTC.

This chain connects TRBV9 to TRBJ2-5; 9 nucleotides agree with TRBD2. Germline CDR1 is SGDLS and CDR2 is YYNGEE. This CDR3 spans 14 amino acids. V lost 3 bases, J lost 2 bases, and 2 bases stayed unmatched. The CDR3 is CASSELAGQETQYF. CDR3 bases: TGTGCCAGCAGCGAGCTAGCGGGACAAGAGACCCAGTACTTC.

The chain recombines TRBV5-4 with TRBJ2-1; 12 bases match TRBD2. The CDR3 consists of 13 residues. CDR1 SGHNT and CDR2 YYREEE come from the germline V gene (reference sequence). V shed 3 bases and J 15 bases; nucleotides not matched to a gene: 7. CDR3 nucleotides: TGTGCCAGCAGCTCCGGGACTAGCGGGTCCCGGTTCTTC. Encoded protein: CASSSGTSGSRFF.

The DNA of the CDR3 is TGCGCCAGCAGCGCGACAGGGGTTAGCAATCAGCCCCAGCATTTT. Protein product: CASSATGVSNQPQHF. The chain links TRBV10-2 to TRBJ1-5; 8 nucleotides match TRBD1. Germline V lookup: CDR1 WSHSY, CDR2 SAAADI. Losses at the gene ends were 6 bases for V and 0 bases for J; bases not matched to a gene: 4. This CDR3 contains 15 residues.